This T cell receptor beta chain was identified during a study of cytomegalovirus exposure and HLA in healthy donors. These donors, healthy bone marrow donors, were studied. The PCR had 60 Vbeta and 13 Jbeta primers. TCRdb keeps only in-frame clones here, not all; method: immunoSEQ multiplex PCR. The sample has approximately 250,000 clones; approximately 84% are singletons. A remark on this clone: No antigen is known for it.

Study-wide findings and caveats: In a later analysis, at a false discovery rate of 0.05, roughly 16,000 TCR beta sequences matched HLA alleles. By a later analysis, the bulk of CMV-associated TCR beta chains appeared HLA-restricted. A previous analysis found most TCR beta V segments productive roughly 90% or roughly 30% of the time.

Trimming stripped 3 bases from V and 7 bases from J, with 18 bases between. The CDR3 length is 15 residues. CDR1 is SGHVS and CDR2 is FNYEAQ in the germline V gene. The V gene is TRBV7-6, the J gene TRBJ1-2; D gene ambiguous. The material sequenced was PBMCs. The clonotype originates from a girl aged 2 to 10 in good health and CMV-seronegative. CDR3 nucleotides: TGTGCCAGCAGCTTTTTGGAGGTAACGCAAAGTGGCTACACCTTC. Translating gives CASSFLEVTQSGYTF.